The 13 T cell receptor beta chains given below trace back to one sample, sequenced in a study of T cells in Graves' hyperthyroidism and ophthalmopathy. TCR beta CDR3 regions were amplified from RNA transcripts. The study used the HTBI primer set for a first-round RT-PCR of the TCR CDR3. TCRdb re-derived calls from the multiplex PCR reads in MiXCR, one entry per CDR3 protein. Of approximately 400,000 distinct CDR3 sequences detected, roughly an eighth appear once; the ten largest clones hold 25% to 30%. What was sequenced was blood. These receptors were obtained from a man aged 45-60 years with Graves' ophthalmopathy.

In its sample, this clonotype was seen a few times. The gene calls are TRBV11-2 and TRBJ1-6; 7 nucleotides match TRBD1. Germline V gives CDR1 SGHAT, CDR2 FQNNGV. The CDR3 has 15 amino acids. The trim removed 2 bases at V and 10 bases at J, leaving 8 bases unmatched. CDR3 DNA: TGTGCCAGCAGCTTACGGGACAGCCCGATGTCACCCCTCCACTTT. Residues: CASSLRDSPMSPLHF.

This clonotype was observed a handful of times. V usage is TRBV5-1 and J usage is TRBJ1-4; D is undetermined. V lost 4 bases and J 7 bases, leaving 11 bases between the germline ends. Germline loops: CDR1 SGHRS, CDR2 YFSETQ. CDR3 length equals 13 residues. The CDR3 bases are TGCGCCAGCAGCCAGCCCCCGAGTGAAAAACTGTTTTTT. It encodes CASSQPPSEKLFF.

This clonotype appeared a few times. The V gene is TRBV5-1, the J gene TRBJ1-1; TRBD1 is a possible D gene (5 bases). The ends were cut back, 4 bases at V and 3 bases at J, with 13 bases in the middle. The CDR3 totals 14 residues. The germline V gene has CDR1 SGHRS and CDR2 YFSETQ. CDR3 in DNA: TGCGCCAGCAGCCCCGATGGGACCTACACTGAAGCTTTCTTT. Its protein is CASSPDGTYTEAFF.

This clonotype was observed a few times. The chain recombines TRBV15 with TRBJ2-1; 9 bases agree with TRBD2. V lost 1 base and J lost 3; bases outside the gene matches: 13. The CDR3 has 19 residues. The germline V gene encodes CDR1 LNHNV and CDR2 YYDKDF (reference sequence). The CDR3: CATSRVSVVSGSYYNEQFF. CDR3 nucleotide sequence: TGTGCCACCAGCAGAGTGTCGGTCGTTAGCGGGAGTTACTACAATGAGCAGTTCTTC.

In its sample, this clonotype was seen a few times. The V gene is TRBV28, the J gene TRBJ2-7, with 9 bases aligning to TRBD2. The CDR3 runs to 16 residues. V lost 3 bases, J lost 5 bases, and 11 bases stayed unmatched. CDR1 is MDHEN and CDR2 is SYDVKM in the germline V gene. DNA for the CDR3: TGTGCCAGCAGTTTCCGACTAGCGGCAAACCCCCACGAGCAGTACTTC. Protein: CASSFRLAANPHEQYF. Variable domain in full (rest from reference TRBV28 and TRBJ2-7): DVKVTQSSRYLVKRTGEKVFLECVQDMDHENMFWYRQDPGLGLRLIYFSYDVKMKEKGDIPEGYSVSREKKERFSLILESASTNQTSMYLCASSFRLAANPHEQYFGPGTRLTVT.

This clonotype has only a few counts. The V gene is TRBV12-3 or TRBV12-4, the J gene TRBJ2-1, with D possibly being TRBD1 (5 bases). The CDR3 is made up of 13 amino acids. V gave up 3 bases and J gave up 9 bases, with 12 bases separating them. CDR3 protein: CASSFSTQGEQFF. DNA for the CDR3: TGTGCCAGCAGTTTTTCCACCCAGGGTGAGCAGTTCTTC.

This clonotype showed up many times. The chain combines TRBV20-1 with TRBJ2-7; D is undetermined. The CDR3 loop spans 13 amino acids. V lost 3 bases to trimming and J lost 4 bases, with 13 bases between them. Per the germline V gene, CDR1 is DFQATT and CDR2 is SNEGSKA (reference sequence). This CDR3 is CSARDLHTYEQYF. In DNA, the CDR3 is TGCAGTGCTAGGGACCTACATACTTACGAGCAGTACTTC.

This clonotype was counted ten times or more. The chain recombines TRBV27 with TRBJ2-7, with D perhaps matching TRBD1 (6 bases). The CDR3 has 12 amino acids. CDR1 and CDR2 (germline): MNHEY, SMNVEV (reference sequence). V was pared by 5 bases and J by 6 bases, with 11 bases between. CDR3 sequence (DNA): TGTGCCAGCAGTCACCCAGGGGTCGAGCAGTACTTC. Translation: CASSHPGVEQYF.

This clonotype turned up a few times. V gene TRBV28 combines with J gene TRBJ2-3, with 10 positions matching TRBD1. J was trimmed by 5 bases and V by 2 bases; bases with no gene match: 4. This CDR3 has 15 residues. Germline V CDR1 and CDR2: MDHEN, SYDVKM. The CDR3 DNA reads TGTGCCAGCAGTTTAGACAGGGGGCTGGTAGATACGCAGTATTTT. Translation: CASSLDRGLVDTQYF.

There are many counts of this clonotype. This rearrangement joins TRBV13 to TRBJ2-7; possibly TRBD1 for D (6 bases). Looked up from germline, CDR1 is PRHDT and CDR2 is FYEKMQ (reference sequence). V was trimmed by 5 bases and J by 9 bases, leaving 20 bases between them. The CDR3 is 14 amino acids. CDR3 sequence (DNA): TGTGCCAGCAGCCCAACCGGGACAAGCAGGTCGCAGTACTTC. This sequence encodes CASSPTGTSRSQYF.

Ten or more counts support this clonotype. V gene TRBV6-1 combines with J gene TRBJ2-3; 14 nucleotides agree with TRBD2. Germline V gene sequence: CDR1 MNHNS, CDR2 SASEGT. Trimming at V came to 7 bases and at J to 6 bases, leaving 9 bases not matched to a gene. The CDR3 is 16 residues long. The CDR3 loop reads CASTTGLAGGADTQYF. CDR3 sequence (DNA): TGTGCCAGCACCACCGGACTAGCGGGAGGAGCGGATACGCAGTATTTT.

The gene calls are TRBV11-3 and TRBJ1-6; 8 bases line up with TRBD1. The CDR3 contains 14 residues. V lost 5 bases to trimming and J lost 10 bases; unmatched junction nucleotides: 7. Germline V gene lookup returns CDR1 SGHNT and CDR2 YENEEA. CDR3 in DNA: TGTGCCAGCAGCCTGGACAGGGCCAGCTCACCCCTCCACTTT. Protein product: CASSLDRASSPLHF.

CDR3 protein: CSARDRLAVSDEQYF. The CDR3 nucleotides read TGCAGTGCTAGAGATCGTCTAGCGGTAAGTGACGAGCAGTACTTC. This rearrangement joins TRBV20-1 to TRBJ2-7; 7 nucleotides agree with TRBD2. The CDR3 spans 15 residues. Per the germline V gene, CDR1 is DFQATT and CDR2 is SNEGSKA (reference sequence). V gave up 0 bases and J gave up 5 bases; unmatched junction bases: 10.